Listed below are T cell receptor beta chains from one sample, sequenced in a study of T cells in Graves' hyperthyroidism and ophthalmopathy. TCRdb analysed the multiplex PCR reads with MiXCR anew, one entry per CDR3 protein. The data hold around 520,000 distinct CDR3 sequences, with 12% to 15% observed a single time. The sample was blood. The receptors derive from a middle-aged woman with Graves' hyperthyroidism. The CDR3 runs from the conserved cysteine through the conserved F or W. A D gene is named only where the DNA matches it firmly. Clone sizes are given selectively: once, few, many, or a class where the clone is expanded.

d_gene	v_gene	abundance	j_gene	CDR3aa	CDR3nt
.	TRBV7-9	many	TRBJ1-1	CASSSIGTEAFF	TGTGCCAGCAGTTCAATCGGGACTGAAGCTTTCTTT
.	TRBV19	many	TRBJ1-1	CASSIYGGDTEAFF	TGTGCCAGTAGTATATACGGTGGGGACACTGAAGCTTTCTTT
.	TRBV12-3/TRBV12-4	many	TRBJ2-6	CASSLGSGVGANVLTF	TGTGCCAGCAGTTTAGGTAGTGGGGTCGGGGCCAACGTCCTGACTTTC
TRBD2	TRBV20-1	many	TRBJ2-3	CSPGAASGRGATDTQYF	TGCAGTCCGGGAGCGGCTAGCGGGAGGGGGGCCACAGATACGCAGTATTTT
.	TRBV6-2/TRBV6-3	many	TRBJ1-3	CASSPDRDSGNTIYF	TGTGCCAGCAGTCCGGACAGAGACTCTGGAAACACCATATATTTT
.	TRBV28	many	TRBJ1-1	CASSLVRANTEAFF	TGTGCCAGCAGTTTAGTGCGGGCGAACACTGAAGCTTTCTTT
TRBD2	TRBV20-1	medium-sized	TRBJ2-7	CSAVTSGGTGEQYF	TGCAGTGCTGTTACTAGCGGGGGGACGGGGGAGCAGTACTTC
.	TRBV5-1	.	TRBJ2-1	CASSGGPGSSYNEQFF	TGCGCCAGCAGCGGAGGCCCGGGGAGCTCCTACAATGAGCAGTTCTTC
.	TRBV3-1	many	TRBJ2-7	CASSQDLASYYEQYF	TGTGCCAGCAGCCAGGATCTAGCGAGTTACTACGAGCAGTACTTC
.	TRBV2	many	TRBJ2-5	CASTKDSFEETQYF	TGTGCCAGCACCAAAGACAGTTTTGAAGAGACCCAGTACTTC
TRBD2	TRBV20-1	many	TRBJ2-1	CSARGLAEYNEQFF	TGCAGTGCCCGCGGACTAGCGGAATACAATGAGCAGTTCTTC
.	TRBV11-2	many	TRBJ2-5	CASSSRAGWETQYF	TGTGCCAGCAGCTCCCGGGCCGGATGGGAGACCCAGTACTTC
TRBD1	TRBV6-1	many	TRBJ2-5	CASSRDRDLTTQYF	TGTGCCAGCAGTCGGGACAGGGACTTGACGACCCAGTACTTC